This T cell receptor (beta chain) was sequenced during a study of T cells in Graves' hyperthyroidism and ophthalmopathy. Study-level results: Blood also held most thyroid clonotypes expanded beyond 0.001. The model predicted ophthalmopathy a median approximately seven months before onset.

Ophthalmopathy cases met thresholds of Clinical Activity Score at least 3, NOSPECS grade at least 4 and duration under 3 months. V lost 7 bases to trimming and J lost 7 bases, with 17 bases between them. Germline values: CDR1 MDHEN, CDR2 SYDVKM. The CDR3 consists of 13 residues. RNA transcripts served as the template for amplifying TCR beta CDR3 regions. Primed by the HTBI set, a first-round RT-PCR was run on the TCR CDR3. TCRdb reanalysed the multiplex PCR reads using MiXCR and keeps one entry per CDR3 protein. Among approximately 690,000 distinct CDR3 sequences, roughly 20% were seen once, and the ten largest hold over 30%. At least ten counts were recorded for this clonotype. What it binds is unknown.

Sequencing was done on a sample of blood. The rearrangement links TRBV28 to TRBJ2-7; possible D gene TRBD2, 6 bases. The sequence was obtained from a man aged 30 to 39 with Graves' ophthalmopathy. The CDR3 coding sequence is TGTGCCAGCACCCCCCCGGGGGTCGGGGAGCAGTACTTC. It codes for CASTPPGVGEQYF.